A selection of T cell receptor beta chains follows, all from one sample in a study of CD8 T cells in Susac syndrome. TCRdb used MiXCR to reprocess the immunoSEQ multiplex PCR reads, holding one entry per CDR3 protein. The sample yields hundreds of thousands of distinct CDR3 sequences, over 75% seen once. Sample: CD8+ T cells from PBMCs. The receptors come from a human donor with multiple sclerosis. CDR3s include the opening cysteine and the closing phenylalanine or tryptophan. Each record gives: CDR3 protein, J gene, CDR3 length, V gene, clone size. The listing skips clone size in some rows; elsewhere it reads once, few, many or a size class.

cdr3_aa: CASSQTTSGGNNEQFF; j_call: TRBJ2-1; cdr3_length: 16; v_call: TRBV4-3; clone_size: .
cdr3_aa: CASSPTGAQEMNTEAFF; j_call: TRBJ1-1; cdr3_length: 17; v_call: TRBV18; clone_size: .
cdr3_aa: CASSYGGYTEAFF; j_call: TRBJ1-1; cdr3_length: 13; v_call: TRBV6-5; clone_size: few
cdr3_aa: CATSDYRDEQYF; j_call: TRBJ2-7; cdr3_length: 12; v_call: TRBV24-1; clone_size: .
cdr3_aa: CASRQTGRWDGYTF; j_call: TRBJ1-2; cdr3_length: 14; v_call: TRBV28; clone_size: .
cdr3_aa: CASRSGEAYEQYF; j_call: TRBJ2-7; cdr3_length: 13; v_call: TRBV19; clone_size: .
cdr3_aa: CATSDAGSGYEQYF; j_call: TRBJ2-7; cdr3_length: 14; v_call: TRBV24-1; clone_size: .
cdr3_aa: CAWNRGIAYEQYF; j_call: TRBJ2-7; cdr3_length: 13; v_call: TRBV30; clone_size: .
cdr3_aa: CSVFSGANVLTF; j_call: TRBJ2-6; cdr3_length: 12; v_call: TRBV29-1; clone_size: .
cdr3_aa: CASSLPPGRSLNEKLFF; j_call: TRBJ1-4; cdr3_length: 17; v_call: TRBV7-9; clone_size: .
cdr3_aa: CASSFGRSNTEAFF; j_call: TRBJ1-1; cdr3_length: 14; v_call: TRBV28; clone_size: .
cdr3_aa: CASSSPGQLNTEAFF; j_call: TRBJ1-1; cdr3_length: 15; v_call: TRBV7-9; clone_size: .
cdr3_aa: CASSQEGMERFSYNEQFF; j_call: TRBJ2-1; cdr3_length: 18; v_call: TRBV4-1; clone_size: .
cdr3_aa: CASSHFCGNTEAFF; j_call: TRBJ1-1; cdr3_length: 14; v_call: TRBV11-2; clone_size: .
cdr3_aa: CATRDRSTDTQYF; j_call: TRBJ2-3; cdr3_length: 13; v_call: TRBV24-1; clone_size: .
cdr3_aa: CAWSPYTEAFF; j_call: TRBJ1-1; cdr3_length: 11; v_call: TRBV30; clone_size: .
cdr3_aa: CSAMTSGGYYEQYF; j_call: TRBJ2-7; cdr3_length: 14; v_call: TRBV20-1; clone_size: .
cdr3_aa: CASSDLAGVGGTDTQYF; j_call: TRBJ2-3; cdr3_length: 17; v_call: TRBV2; clone_size: .
cdr3_aa: CASSFTKGHEAFF; j_call: TRBJ1-1; cdr3_length: 13; v_call: TRBV12-3/TRBV12-4; clone_size: .
cdr3_aa: CASSQWEVNIQYF; j_call: TRBJ2-4; cdr3_length: 13; v_call: TRBV5-4; clone_size: .
cdr3_aa: CASSTQLRTLGTEAFF; j_call: TRBJ1-1; cdr3_length: 16; v_call: TRBV11-2; clone_size: .
cdr3_aa: CSAAGTGDYGYTF; j_call: TRBJ1-2; cdr3_length: 13; v_call: TRBV20-1; clone_size: .
cdr3_aa: CASSLSRTEVNEKLFF; j_call: TRBJ1-4; cdr3_length: 16; v_call: TRBV7-9; clone_size: .
cdr3_aa: CASSQDWGGSYGYTF; j_call: TRBJ1-2; cdr3_length: 15; v_call: TRBV4-3; clone_size: .
cdr3_aa: CSARKWEAGITDTQYF; j_call: TRBJ2-3; cdr3_length: 16; v_call: TRBV20-1; clone_size: .
cdr3_aa: CASSMQGDYNEQFF; j_call: TRBJ2-1; cdr3_length: 14; v_call: TRBV19; clone_size: .
cdr3_aa: CSARVPGGLTDTQYF; j_call: TRBJ2-3; cdr3_length: 15; v_call: TRBV20-1; clone_size: .